This T cell receptor beta chain was sequenced during a study of type 1 and type 2 diabetes patients. Background on the study: Magnetic bead positive selection isolated CD4+ or CD8+ T cells from PBMCs.

Amplification started from genomic DNA. A primer set of 30 forward and 13 reverse primers amplified the CDR3. TCRdb analysed the multiplex PCR reads with MiXCR anew, one entry per CDR3 protein. The data contain a few hundred thousand distinct CDR3 sequences, roughly 48% of them singletons. This clonotype was found a few times. The TCR sequence derives from a man between 18 and 29 years old with type 2 diabetes. Material for sequencing was peripheral blood mononuclear cells (PBMCs).

In DNA, the CDR3 is TGTGCCAGCAGCTCGATTCTCTACGAGCAGTACTTC. It translates to CASSSILYEQYF. This sequence joins TRBV12-3 or TRBV12-4 and TRBJ2-7, with D unclear. V shed 6 bases and J shed 3 bases, with 9 bases lying between them. The CDR3 is made up of 12 amino acids.